These 21 T cell receptor beta chains originate from one sample sequenced in a study of blood T cells in healthy people across ages. Primers used in a second PCR of about 7 to 11 cycles were a sample-barcoded 5' primer and a J-beta primer mix. MiXCR was run by TCRdb on the 5' RACE reads, yielding one entry per CDR3 protein. The sample gives approximately 1.5 million distinct CDR3 sequences, roughly 43% of which show up once; approximately 4% is in the top ten. The sequenced material came from blood. These TCRs come from a woman aged 18-35 years in good health.

The chain employs TRBV5-1 and TRBJ2-7, with 8 bases matching TRBD1. CDR3 length: 14 amino acids. Per germline, CDR1 SGHRS and CDR2 YFSETQ. Trimming took 3 bases from V and 7 from J; bases not matched to a gene: 9. In nucleotides, the CDR3 is TGCGCCAGCAGCTCGCGACAGGGGAACAATGAGCAGTACTTC. It codes for CASSSRQGNNEQYF.

The gene calls are TRBV29-1 and TRBJ1-1; possibly TRBD1 for D (6 bases). CDR1 is SQVTM and CDR2 is ANQGSEA in the germline V gene. The CDR3 extends over 13 amino acids. V was shortened by 7 bases and J by 1 base, with 13 bases between the two germline ends. CDR3 bases: TGCAGCGCAGCACAGGGAGCGAACACTGAAGCTTTCTTT. This gives the protein CSAAQGANTEAFF.

The V call is TRBV7-6, the J call TRBJ2-5; no reliable D call. The J call is uncertain, as TRBJ2-7 better fits the DNA end. Per germline, CDR1 SGHVS and CDR2 FNYEAQ. The CDR3 consists of 13 residues. As DNA, the CDR3 is TGTGCCAGCAGCCACAGTCCCCGGGTCGAGCAGTACTTC. It translates to CASSHSPRVEQYF.

The chain combines TRBV28 with TRBJ1-5; possible D gene TRBD1, 5 bases. This CDR3 contains 14 residues. Germline CDR1 reads MDHEN; CDR2 reads SYDVKM. The V end lost 6 bases, the J end lost 7 bases, and 16 bases lay between the germline ends. The chain's CDR3 is CASRGGALRQPQHF. The CDR3 DNA follows: TGTGCCAGCAGGGGTGGGGCGCTAAGACAGCCCCAGCATTTT.

This clonotype showed up just a few times. This chain links TRBV12-3 or TRBV12-4 with TRBJ2-1, with 10 bases aligning to TRBD1. This CDR3 has 14 amino acids. J was trimmed by 8 bases and V by 6 bases; bases with no gene match: 7. CDR3 loop: CASSQTGGLDEQFF. CDR3 coding DNA: TGTGCCAGCAGCCAGACAGGGGGCTTGGATGAGCAGTTCTTC.

The chain combines TRBV12-3 or TRBV12-4 with TRBJ2-7; 8 nucleotides agree with TRBD2. J lost 7 bases, V lost 1 base, and 12 bases had no gene match. The CDR3 is made up of 16 amino acids. The CDR3 here is CASSLVRGGFLNEQYF. The CDR3 nucleotides are TGTGCCAGCAGTTTAGTCCGGGGGGGGTTTCTCAATGAGCAGTACTTC.

This sequence joins TRBV29-1 and TRBJ1-1, with D unresolved. Germline V gives CDR1 SQVTM, CDR2 ANQGSEA. V was clipped by 2 bases and J by 3 bases, with 10 bases between them. The CDR3 spans 13 residues. The CDR3 loop reads CSVERWEDTEAFF. Here the CDR3 DNA reads TGCAGCGTTGAACGCTGGGAGGACACTGAAGCTTTCTTT. The full variable domain, with the rest looked up from reference TRBV29-1 and TRBJ1-1, is SAVISQKPSRDICQRGTSLTIQCQVDSQVTMMFWYRQQPGQSLTLIATANQGSEATYESGFVIDKFPISRPNLTFSTLTVSNMSPEDSSIYLCSVERWEDTEAFFGQGTRLTVV.

The gene calls are TRBV5-1 and TRBJ2-1; 12 nucleotides align to TRBD2. Per germline, CDR1 SGHRS and CDR2 YFSETQ. The length of the CDR3 is 17 residues. The trim removed 3 bases at V and 4 bases at J, leaving 8 bases unmatched. The CDR3 bases are TGCGCCAGCAGCTACCTACCGACTAGCGGGGGATACAATGAGCAGTTCTTC. It translates to CASSYLPTSGGYNEQFF.

This clonotype has only a few counts. The chain links TRBV6-4 to TRBJ2-7; TRBD1 agrees at 7 bases. The CDR3 consists of 16 residues. V shed 4 bases and J 1 base; nucleotides not matched to a gene: 10. Germline CDR1 is MRHNA and CDR2 is SNTAGT. CDR3 coding DNA: TGTGCCAGCAGTGGGGGACAGCGTCCATGGTCCTACGAGCAGTACTTC. Translation: CASSGGQRPWSYEQYF.

V and J are TRBV29-1 and TRBJ1-1; a weak D match, TRBD1 (6 bases). Trimming took 1 base from V and 4 from J, leaving 19 bases between them. CDR1 and CDR2 from the germline V gene are SQVTM and ANQGSEA. The CDR3 has 16 amino acids. The CDR3: CSVEGWIREGGTEAFF. The CDR3 DNA reads as TGCAGCGTTGAAGGATGGATCAGGGAGGGGGGCACTGAAGCTTTCTTT.

The rearrangement links TRBV29-1 to TRBJ1-2, with unresolved D. The CDR3 totals 12 residues. The germline V gene encodes CDR1 SQVTM and CDR2 ANQGSEA. Between the trimmed V and J ends, which lost 3 bases and 7 bases, there was a span of 12 bases. This CDR3 reads CSVDPGVGGYTF. The CDR3 DNA sequence: TGCAGCGTTGATCCCGGGGTGGGTGGCTACACCTTC.

This chain links TRBV6-5 with TRBJ1-1; TRBD1 matches at 8 bases. Germline lookup yields CDR1 MNHEY and CDR2 SVGAGI. The CDR3 runs to 15 residues. V was clipped by 5 bases and J by 2 bases; unmatched bases: 7. This CDR3 is CASSDYGQGNTEAFF. CDR3 nucleotides: TGTGCCAGCAGTGATTACGGACAGGGCAACACTGAAGCTTTCTTT.

The CDR3 DNA is TGTGCCAGCAGTTCCCCCGCTCGCCTACCCGAAGAGACCCAGTACTTC. Translation gives CASSSPARLPEETQYF. The rearrangement uses TRBV28 and TRBJ2-5; the D is unclear. The CDR3 extends over 16 amino acids. The V end lost 4 bases, the J end lost 3 bases, and 18 bases lay between the germline ends. Germline-derived CDR1 and CDR2 are MDHEN and SYDVKM. The whole variable domain, filled in from reference TRBV28 and TRBJ2-5, reads DVKVTQSSRYLVKRTGEKVFLECVQDMDHENMFWYRQDPGLGLRLIYFSYDVKMKEKGDIPEGYSVSREKKERFSLILESASTNQTSMYLCASSSPARLPEETQYFGPGTRLLVL.

This clonotype has a single count. The V call is TRBV15, the J call TRBJ1-6; no clear D gene. V was pared by 0 bases and J by 0 bases, with 9 bases between. CDR3 length: 17 amino acids. Germline lookup yields CDR1 LNHNV and CDR2 YYDKDF (reference sequence). CDR3 amino acids: CATSRDLFPSYNSPLHF. CDR3 DNA sequence: TGTGCCACCAGCAGAGATCTGTTTCCCTCCTATAATTCACCCCTCCACTTT.

The V gene is TRBV12-3 or TRBV12-4, the J gene TRBJ2-7; D may match TRBD1 or TRBD2 (5 bases each). The CDR3 contains 14 residues. V was clipped by 6 bases and J by 5 bases, with 17 bases between them. CDR3 in DNA: TGTGCCAGCAGATACCGGGACCCCCGGGACGAGCAGTACTTC. It yields the protein CASRYRDPRDEQYF.

The chain combines TRBV28 with TRBJ2-7; D perhaps matches TRBD2 (5 bases). The CDR3 length is 12 residues. Looked up from germline, CDR1 is MDHEN and CDR2 is SYDVKM. Trimming took off 5 bases at V and 6 bases at J, with 11 bases between the two ends. DNA of the CDR3: TGTGCCAGCAGTATCGGACTTTCCGAGCAGTACTTC. Translated, it gives CASSIGLSEQYF.

As concerns this clonotype: Mismatch with germline at one junction end may stem from a read error. V gene TRBV20-1 combines with J gene TRBJ2-1; 13 nucleotides align to TRBD2. CDR1 and CDR2 (germline): DFQATT, SNEGSKA (reference sequence). The CDR3 runs 16 residues. In DNA form, the CDR3 reads TGCAGTGCTAGAGTCCTACTAGCGGGAGGGTACAGTGAGCAGTTCTTC. The encoded protein is CSARVLLAGGYSEQFF.

The CDR3, as DNA: TGTGCCAGCAGTTTAGCCCTTGCATACACCTACAATGAGCAGTTCTTC. Its protein product is CASSLALAYTYNEQFF. The chain carries TRBV27 and TRBJ2-1; D gene ambiguous. Germline V lookup: CDR1 MNHEY, CDR2 SMNVEV (reference sequence). V shed 2 bases and J shed 2 bases, with 13 bases lying between them. The CDR3 has 16 residues.

The chain is built from TRBV28 and TRBJ1-3, with D possibly being TRBD1 (6 bases). V lost 5 bases, J lost 4 bases, and 18 bases lay in between. The CDR3 has 16 residues. CDR1 MDHEN and CDR2 SYDVKM come from the germline V gene. CDR3 nucleotide sequence: TGTGCCAGCAGTCTCCAGGGGAGGCCCGAGGGAAACACCATATATTTT. Translated, it gives CASSLQGRPEGNTIYF. The whole variable domain, remainder taken from reference TRBV28 and TRBJ1-3, is DVKVTQSSRYLVKRTGEKVFLECVQDMDHENMFWYRQDPGLGLRLIYFSYDVKMKEKGDIPEGYSVSREKKERFSLILESASTNQTSMYLCASSLQGRPEGNTIYFGEGSWLTVV.

This clonotype was detected a few times. V is TRBV5-1 and J is TRBJ2-3; D unresolved. Trimming shortened V by 0 bases and J by 1 base, and 9 bases separated the two germline ends. CDR1 and CDR2 (germline): SGHRS, YFSETQ. The CDR3 sequence is 15 residues long. Here the CDR3 DNA reads TGCGCCAGCAGCTTGGCCGTCCAGGGCACAGATACGCAGTATTTT. As protein: CASSLAVQGTDTQYF. Full variable domain (rest looked up from reference TRBV5-1 and TRBJ2-3): KAGVTQTPRYLIKTRGQQVTLSCSPISGHRSVSWYQQTPGQGLQFLFEYFSETQRNKGNFPGRFSGRQFSNSRSEMNVSTLELGDSALYLCASSLAVQGTDTQYFGPGTRLTVL.

The genes are TRBV3-1 and TRBJ1-1, with D possibly being TRBD1 (5 bases). Trimming pared 1 base from V and 1 base from J, leaving 10 bases between. Germline values: CDR1 LGHDT, CDR2 YNNKEL (reference sequence). The CDR3 length is 15 residues. The CDR3, as DNA: TGTGCCAGCAGCCAAGGCGGGGGAGGGAACACTGAAGCTTTCTTT. Its translation is CASSQGGGGNTEAFF. Variable domain in full (rest from reference TRBV3-1 and TRBJ1-1): DTAVSQTPKYLVTQMGNDKSIKCEQNLGHDTMYWYKQDSKKFLKIMFSYNNKELIINETVPNRFSPKSPDKAHLNLHINSLELGDSAVYFCASSQGGGGNTEAFFGQGTRLTVV.